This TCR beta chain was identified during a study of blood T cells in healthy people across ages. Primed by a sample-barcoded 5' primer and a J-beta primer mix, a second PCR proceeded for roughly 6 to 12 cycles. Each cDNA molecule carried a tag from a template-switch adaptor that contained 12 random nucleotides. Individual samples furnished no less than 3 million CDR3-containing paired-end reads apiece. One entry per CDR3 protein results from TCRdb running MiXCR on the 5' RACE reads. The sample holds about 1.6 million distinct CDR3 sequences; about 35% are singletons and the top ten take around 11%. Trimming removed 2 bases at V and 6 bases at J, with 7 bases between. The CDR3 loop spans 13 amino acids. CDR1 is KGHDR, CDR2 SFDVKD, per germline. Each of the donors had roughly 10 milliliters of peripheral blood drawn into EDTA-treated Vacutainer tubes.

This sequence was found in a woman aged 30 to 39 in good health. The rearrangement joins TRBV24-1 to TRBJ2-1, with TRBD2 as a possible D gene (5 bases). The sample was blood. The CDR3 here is CATSDWRSNEQFF. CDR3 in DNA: TGTGCCACCAGTGATTGGAGGAGCAATGAGCAGTTCTTC.